One sample yielded the 28 T cell receptor beta chains listed below, sequenced in a study of blood T cell repertoires in COVID-19. Sequencing was performed with immunoSEQ multiplex PCR; in TCRdb, only in-frame clones are kept and a portion is missing. The table records approximately 150,000 clones, 75% to 90% of them present only once. The sample comprised PBMCs or T cells enriched from blood (not recorded which). The origin of the receptors is a man aged 65-85 years who had been exposed to COVID-19.

The V gene is TRBV5-1, the J gene TRBJ2-3; 11 nucleotides align to TRBD2. Germline CDR1 SGHRS, CDR2 YFSETQ. With 2 bases clipped from V and 1 base from J, the junction kept 3 bases outside the gene matches. CDR3 length equals 16 residues. As DNA, the CDR3 is TGCGCCAGCAGCTTAACTAGCGGGGGCCGCACAGATACGCAGTATTTT. Encoded protein: CASSLTSGGRTDTQYF. Based on the CDR3 plus reference TRBV5-1 and TRBJ2-3, the full variable domain is KAGVTQTPRYLIKTRGQQVTLSCSPISGHRSVSWYQQTPGQGLQFLFEYFSETQRNKGNFPGRFSGRQFSNSRSEMNVSTLELGDSALYLCASSLTSGGRTDTQYFGPGTRLTVL.

J is TRBJ2-1 and V is TRBV14; weak D call: TRBD1 (5 bases). V gave up 2 bases and J gave up 7 bases, with 9 bases separating them. This CDR3 spans 13 amino acids. Germline V gives CDR1 SGHDN, CDR2 FVKESK. The CDR3 DNA sequence: TGTGCCAGCAGCCAAACGCAGGGTAATGAGCAGTTCTTC. Translating gives CASSQTQGNEQFF.

The rearrangement uses TRBV15 and TRBJ1-1, with unresolved D. V shed 3 bases and J shed 1 base, with 12 bases lying between them. The V gene's germline CDR1 is LNHNV and CDR2 YYDKDF (reference sequence). The CDR3 is 15 amino acids. The CDR3 protein is CATSSLTIRNTEAFF. As DNA, the CDR3 is TGTGCCACCAGCAGTCTCACCATTAGGAACACTGAAGCTTTCTTT.

The rearrangement joins TRBV29-1 to TRBJ2-1, with 7 bases identical to TRBD2. Per germline, CDR1 SQVTM and CDR2 ANQGSEA. CDR3 length: 15 residues. V was pared by 1 base and J by 5 bases, with 8 bases of the junction left unmatched. CDR3 amino acids: CSVEGRGRGDNEQFF. The CDR3 nucleotides are TGCAGCGTTGAAGGTCGGGGACGGGGGGACAATGAGCAGTTCTTC.

The rearrangement links TRBV7-2 to TRBJ1-3; D gene ambiguous. CDR1 and CDR2 (germline): SGHTA, FQGNSA. The CDR3 has 16 amino acids. V was trimmed by 5 bases and J by 0 bases, leaving 14 bases between them. The CDR3 is CASSHNIPLSGNTIYF. The CDR3 bases are TGTGCCAGCAGCCACAATATACCCCTCTCTGGAAACACCATATATTTT.

V gene TRBV19 combines with J gene TRBJ1-2; 8 nucleotides agree with TRBD1. The V segment lost 5 bases and the J segment 4 bases; nucleotides outside the gene matches: 6. This CDR3 contains 14 residues. Germline CDR1 reads LNHDA; CDR2 reads SQIVND (reference sequence). The CDR3 loop reads CASSLGTGVYGYTF. DNA of the CDR3: TGTGCCAGTAGTCTAGGGACAGGAGTCTATGGCTACACCTTC.

The rearrangement uses TRBV6-5 and TRBJ1-5, with D possibly TRBD1 on 5 matching bases. The germline V and J ends were trimmed by 6 bases and 0 bases, with 12 bases remaining between them. The CDR3 is made up of 15 amino acids. CDR1 and CDR2 from the germline V gene are MNHEY and SVGAGI. The CDR3 is CASSRDSYSNQPQHF. The CDR3 DNA is TGTGCCAGCAGCCGCGACAGTTATAGCAATCAGCCCCAGCATTTT.

This clone was counted once. The V gene is TRBV2, the J gene TRBJ2-2, with 8 bases aligning to TRBD1. V lost 6 bases and J lost 8; bases outside the gene matches: 11. The CDR3 consists of 15 residues. Germline CDR1 SNHLY, CDR2 FYNNEI. The CDR3 bases are TGTGCCAGCAGGTCTAACCAGGGGGCGAGTGGGGAGCTGTTTTTT. This translates into CASRSNQGASGELFF.

The chain has TRBV10-1 and TRBJ2-7, with 10 bases that match TRBD2. This CDR3 is built from 20 residues. Germline loops: CDR1 WNHNN, CDR2 SYGVQD (reference sequence). Trimming removed 2 bases from V and 0 bases from J; junction bases left unmatched: 16. The CDR3 nucleotides read TGCGCCAGCAGTGAGGGATTTTACGGGACTAGCGCACTAAGCTCCTACGAGCAGTACTTC. This sequence encodes CASSEGFYGTSALSSYEQYF.

The rearrangement links TRBV6-2 or TRBV6-3 to TRBJ2-1; TRBD2 aligns across 7 bases. Germline V CDR1 and CDR2: MNHEY, SVGEGT. The CDR3 spans 20 residues. Trimming at V came to 2 bases and at J to 0 bases, leaving 16 bases not matched to a gene. CDR3 bases: TGTGCCAGCAGTTACGGGGAGCGGGGACCGACAAGGAGCTCCTACAATGAGCAGTTCTTC. Translating gives CASSYGERGPTRSSYNEQFF.

This clone appeared a single time. The rearrangement joins TRBV28 to TRBJ1-2; 8 nucleotides line up with TRBD1. This CDR3 has 14 residues. The trim removed 6 bases at V and 8 bases at J, leaving 11 bases unmatched. Germline V gene lookup returns CDR1 MDHEN and CDR2 SYDVKM. CDR3 residues: CASRSGTGMFGYTF. The CDR3 DNA follows: TGTGCCAGCAGATCCGGGACAGGAATGTTCGGCTACACCTTC.

This chain joins TRBV28 and TRBJ1-5, with D perhaps matching TRBD1 (6 bases). CDR3 length: 15 residues. Per germline, CDR1 MDHEN and CDR2 SYDVKM. V was trimmed by 2 bases and J by 1 base, leaving 9 bases between them. The CDR3 DNA is TGTGCCAGCAGTTTAGAGGGGGTGAGCAATCAGCCCCAGCATTTT. Translation: CASSLEGVSNQPQHF.

This clone was found once. The J gene is TRBJ1-3, the V gene TRBV28; 7 bases match TRBD1. V dropped 5 bases and J dropped 0; count of bases not matched to a gene: 16. This CDR3 spans 19 amino acids. Germline V CDR1 and CDR2: MDHEN, SYDVKM. The CDR3 DNA sequence: TGTGCCAGCAGTCTGACAGGGATAGGGGTCGGGAGCTCTGGAAACACCATATATTTT. Translation gives CASSLTGIGVGSSGNTIYF.

The V and J genes are TRBV19 and TRBJ1-1; 10 positions match TRBD1. CDR3 length: 15 residues. V trimming: 5 bases; J trimming: 1 base; junction bases outside the gene matches: 4. Germline CDR1 reads LNHDA; CDR2 reads SQIVND (reference sequence). The CDR3 DNA follows: TGTGCCAGTAGTCAATGGGACAGGGGGAACACTGAAGCTTTCTTT. This translates into CASSQWDRGNTEAFF.

This rearrangement joins TRBV6-5 to TRBJ1-2, with 7 positions matching TRBD1. Trimming removed 6 bases from V and 5 bases from J; junction bases left unmatched: 9. CDR3 length: 14 residues. Looked up from germline, CDR1 is MNHEY and CDR2 is SVGAGI. CDR3 loop: CASRRAGQLYGYTF. The DNA for the CDR3 is TGTGCCAGCAGACGGGCGGGACAGCTGTATGGCTACACCTTC.

The rearrangement uses TRBV9 and TRBJ2-7; 8 bases line up with TRBD2. Germline V gene sequence: CDR1 SGDLS, CDR2 YYNGEE. The CDR3 totals 12 residues. V lost 3 bases, J lost 5 bases, and 1 base stayed unmatched. CDR3 region: CASSDGGDEQYF. CDR3 sequence (DNA): TGTGCCAGCAGCGACGGGGGGGACGAGCAGTACTTC.

The rearrangement links TRBV28 to TRBJ1-1, with 12 bases aligning to TRBD1. Germline loops: CDR1 MDHEN, CDR2 SYDVKM. The ends lost 2 bases at V and 6 bases at J; junction bases unmatched: 7. CDR3 length equals 16 residues. The CDR3 protein is CASSLTPGTGGSEAFF. As DNA, the CDR3 is TGTGCCAGCAGTTTAACCCCCGGGACAGGGGGCTCTGAAGCTTTCTTT. The entire variable domain, with the rest obtained from reference TRBV28 and TRBJ1-1, is as follows: DVKVTQSSRYLVKRTGEKVFLECVQDMDHENMFWYRQDPGLGLRLIYFSYDVKMKEKGDIPEGYSVSREKKERFSLILESASTNQTSMYLCASSLTPGTGGSEAFFGQGTRLTVV.

This clone was recorded only once. The genes are TRBV27 and TRBJ2-7; no reliable D call. The length of the CDR3 is 11 residues. V lost 4 bases and J 3 bases, leaving 4 bases between the germline ends. The germline V gene has CDR1 MNHEY and CDR2 SMNVEV (reference sequence). CDR3 region: CASSSGYEQYF. DNA of the CDR3: TGTGCCAGCAGTTCCGGCTACGAGCAGTACTTC.

Only a few counts were recorded for this clone. The chain carries TRBV6-6 and TRBJ2-1; D remains ambiguous. CDR3 length equals 10 residues. V was trimmed by 5 bases and J by 9 bases, leaving 5 bases between them. CDR1 MNHNY and CDR2 SVGAGI come from the germline V gene (reference sequence). This CDR3 reads CASSSSEQFF. As DNA, the CDR3 is TGTGCCAGCAGTAGTAGTGAGCAGTTCTTC.

The chain couples TRBV28 to TRBJ2-6; TRBD1 is a possible D gene (6 bases). Per the germline V gene, CDR1 is MDHEN and CDR2 is SYDVKM. The CDR3 runs 15 residues. V lost 6 bases and J 3 bases, leaving 12 bases between the germline ends. CDR3 coding DNA: TGTGCCAGCAGCCCCACAGGGATTGGGGCCAACGTCCTGACTTTC. Amino acid sequence: CASSPTGIGANVLTF.

This clone showed up just once. The rearrangement uses TRBV3-1 (or the pseudogene TRBV3-2) and TRBJ2-7; D unresolved. Germline V lookup: CDR1 LGHDT, CDR2 YNNKEL (reference sequence). V was trimmed by 1 base and J by 6 bases, leaving 10 bases between them. The CDR3 spans 13 residues. CDR3 in DNA: TGTGCCAGCAGCCAAGTGAGCCTCGGCGAGCAGTACTTC. Translation gives CASSQVSLGEQYF.

The rearrangement joins TRBV5-4 to TRBJ1-3; D may be TRBD1 (6 bases). Trimming shortened V by 0 bases and J by 2 bases, and 15 bases separated the two germline ends. CDR3 length equals 17 residues. Germline V gene lookup returns CDR1 SGHNT and CDR2 YYREEE (reference sequence). This CDR3 reads CASSLDARWGPGNTIYF. For the CDR3, the DNA is TGTGCCAGCAGCTTGGATGCCCGATGGGGGCCTGGAAACACCATATATTTT. The full variable domain, with the rest looked up from reference TRBV5-4 and TRBJ1-3, is ETGVTQSPTHLIKTRGQQVTLRCSSQSGHNTVSWYQQALGQGPQFIFQYYREEENGRGNFPPRFSGLQFPNYSSELNVNALELDDSALYLCASSLDARWGPGNTIYFGEGSWLTVV.

This sequence joins TRBV7-9 and TRBJ2-5; 11 positions match TRBD1. CDR3 length: 15 residues. V dropped 5 bases and J dropped 1; count of bases not matched to a gene: 3. In germline, CDR1 is SEHNR, CDR2 FQNEAQ (reference sequence). The DNA of the CDR3 is TGTGCCAGCAGCCTCGGACAGGGGGCCCAAGAGACCCAGTACTTC. Encoded protein: CASSLGQGAQETQYF. The complete variable domain, with remaining parts taken from reference TRBV7-9 and TRBJ2-5, reads DTGVSQNPRHKITKRGQNVTFRCDPISEHNRLYWYRQTLGQGPEFLTYFQNEAQLEKSRLLSDRFSAERPKGSFSTLEIQRTEQGDSAMYLCASSLGQGAQETQYFGPGTRLLVL.

The V call is TRBV9, the J call TRBJ2-5; 7 nucleotides agree with TRBD1. The CDR3 loop spans 14 amino acids. Germline values: CDR1 SGDLS, CDR2 YYNGEE. After removal of 3 bases from V and 5 bases from J, the junction contained 7 bases not matched to a gene. CDR3 residues: CASSGPTGAETQYF. The CDR3, as DNA: TGTGCCAGCAGCGGGCCAACAGGGGCGGAGACCCAGTACTTC.

This chain uses TRBV7-8 with TRBJ1-2; weak D call: TRBD1 (6 bases). This CDR3 is 15 amino acids long. Germline V CDR1 and CDR2: SGHVS, FQNEAQ. Trimming took off 0 bases at V and 4 bases at J, with 12 bases between the two ends. CDR3 coding DNA: TGTGCCAGCAGCTTAGCCCTGGGACACCTCTATGGCTACACCTTC. Amino acid sequence: CASSLALGHLYGYTF.

This sequence joins TRBV10-3 and TRBJ1-5; 9 bases map to TRBD1. The CDR3 has 14 amino acids. The V segment lost 7 bases and the J segment 5 bases; nucleotides outside the gene matches: 6. Germline CDR1 and CDR2: ENHRY and SYGVKD. The CDR3 DNA is TGTGCCATCAACGGACAGGGGCCGGATCAGCCCCAGCATTTT. Encoded protein: CAINGQGPDQPQHF.

This clone occurred once. V and J are TRBV4-3 and TRBJ2-3, with 8 bases fitting TRBD1. V shed 2 bases and J 3 bases; nucleotides not matched to a gene: 4. CDR3 length: 15 residues. The germline V gene encodes CDR1 LGHNA and CDR2 YSLEER. CDR3 sequence: CASSQRTGRTDTQYF. The CDR3 DNA reads as TGCGCCAGCAGCCAAAGGACAGGGCGGACAGATACGCAGTATTTT.

The chain is built from TRBV6-2 or TRBV6-3 and TRBJ1-6; a weak D match, TRBD1 (6 bases). V was cut by 4 bases and J by 6 bases, with 10 bases left in between. CDR1 and CDR2 from the germline V gene are MNHEY and SVGEGT. The CDR3 is made up of 14 amino acids. The CDR3 reads CASSWGQTNSPLHF. The CDR3 nucleotides are TGTGCCAGCAGTTGGGGGCAGACTAATTCACCCCTCCACTTT.